This entry describes one T cell receptor (beta chain). Its antigen remains unknown. The germline CDR1 and CDR2 sequences are MNHEY and SVGAGI. The length of the CDR3 is 16 residues. V shed 2 bases and J shed 4 bases, with 17 bases lying between them. These data belong to a study of cytomegalovirus exposure and HLA in healthy donors. Primers included in the PCR were 60 Vbeta and 13 Jbeta primers. The repertoire was sequenced with immunoSEQ multiplex PCR; TCRdb's copy has only in-frame clones and lacks some. The sample lists 130,000 to 150,000 clones, over 70% occurring once. Findings and limits, study-wide: Most TCR beta V segments were productive about 87% or about 30% of the time in an earlier analysis. Across HLA loci, a later analysis found differing TCR association rates, with DRB1 most and HLA-C fewest.

The receptor was derived from a middle-aged man in good health and CMV-seronegative. Sequencing used PBMCs. V and J are TRBV6-5 and TRBJ1-1, with a tentative D call TRBD1 (5 bases). The CDR3 nucleotides read TGTGCCAGCAGTTACGGGCAGGGTAGGATTGGCACTGAAGCTTTCTTT. It translates to CASSYGQGRIGTEAFF.